These 22 T cell receptor beta chains were sequenced from one sample in a study of CD8 T cells in Susac syndrome (dated by TCRdb to about 2019). Library creation used the immunoSEQ multiplex PCR assay. RNA was extracted using the RNeasy kit, and about 0.45 to 1 microgram was reverse transcribed with random hexamers. Using fastp trimming at Q25 and MiXCR clonotype assembly, TCRdb reanalyzed the public sequencing data and kept in-frame beta chains. Rows are combined by CDR3 protein, so each entry shows the most common genes and DNA. The sample includes 150,000 to 200,000 distinct CDR3 sequences, with just under 95% observed a single time. Of the sample, 0.11% to 0.15% falls within the top ten clones. The sequenced sample consisted of CD4+ T cells from PBMCs. Receptors originate from a human donor in good health.

The V call is TRBV24-1, the J call TRBJ1-2; D unclear. Germline V gene lookup returns CDR1 KGHDR and CDR2 SFDVKD. Trimming pared 3 bases from V and 8 bases from J, leaving 9 bases between. The CDR3 length is 12 residues. The CDR3 DNA is TGTGCCACCAGTGATGGCAGGAACGGCTACACCTTC. Residues: CATSDGRNGYTF.

The chain links TRBV20-1 to TRBJ2-7, with TRBD2 matching 12 bases. V dropped 6 bases and J dropped 2; count of bases not matched to a gene: 2. Germline assignment: CDR1 DFQATT and CDR2 SNEGSKA (reference sequence). There are 13 residues in the CDR3. The CDR3 protein is CSAGLAGTYEQYF. The CDR3 bases are TGCAGTGCCGGACTAGCGGGGACCTACGAGCAGTACTTC.

The chain has TRBV4-3 and TRBJ2-3, with D possibly matching TRBD2 (5 bases). CDR1 and CDR2 from the germline V gene are LGHNA and YSLEER. Trimming pared 1 base from V and 7 bases from J, leaving 12 bases between. The CDR3 loop spans 14 amino acids. In DNA form, the CDR3 reads TGCGCCAGCAGCCAAGTCGGCAGCGGTAATACGCAGTATTTT. Residues: CASSQVGSGNTQYF.

The V call is TRBV27, the J call TRBJ2-3, with D unresolved. Trimming pared 5 bases from V and 5 bases from J, leaving 11 bases between. CDR1 MNHEY and CDR2 SMNVEV come from the germline V gene (reference sequence). This CDR3 is built from 13 residues. CDR3 nucleotide sequence: TGTGCCAGCAGTGTTACGGCACTAGATACGCAGTATTTT. It encodes CASSVTALDTQYF.

This CDR3 is CASSQDLSTAGANVLTF. The CDR3 region has the DNA TGTGCCAGCAGCCAAGATCTATCTACGGCGGGGGCCAACGTCCTGACTTTC. The chain couples TRBV3-1 to TRBJ2-6; D ambiguous. Between the trimmed V and J ends, which lost 0 bases and 4 bases, there was a span of 13 bases. This CDR3 is 17 amino acids long. Germline V gene data show CDR1 as LGHDT and CDR2 as YNNKEL (reference sequence).

The V gene is TRBV7-9, the J gene TRBJ1-2, with no clear D. The CDR3 consists of 13 residues. Germline assignment: CDR1 SEHNR and CDR2 FQNEAQ (reference sequence). V lost 0 bases to trimming and J lost 5 bases, with 7 bases between them. For the CDR3, the DNA is TGTGCCAGCAGCTTAGCCAGGAGTTATGGCTACACCTTC. Residues: CASSLARSYGYTF.

The rearrangement uses TRBV23-1 and TRBJ1-2; TRBD1 matches 7 bases. TRBV23-1 belongs to the ORF category, with a function that is uncertain. V shed 7 bases, J shed 5 bases, and the junction held 10 bases outside the gene matches. The CDR3 is made up of 14 amino acids. The CDR3, as DNA: TGCGCCAGCACCGGGACAGCGAATCGGTATGGCTACACCTTC. It specifies CASTGTANRYGYTF.

The chain couples TRBV20-1 to TRBJ2-1; 9 bases match TRBD2. CDR1 and CDR2 (germline): DFQATT, SNEGSKA (reference sequence). V gave up 3 bases and J gave up 6 bases; unmatched junction bases: 3. The CDR3 is made up of 13 amino acids. The CDR3 nucleotides are TGCAGTGCTAGGCGGGGGGGCCTCAATGAGCAGTTCTTC. This translates into CSARRGGLNEQFF.

In nucleotides, the CDR3 is TGCAGCGTTGAAGATACGGGGACCGGGGAGCTGTTTTTT. It specifies CSVEDTGTGELFF. V gene TRBV29-1 combines with J gene TRBJ2-2, with D perhaps matching TRBD2 (5 bases). Trimming took 0 bases from V and 5 from J, leaving 7 bases between them. Germline values: CDR1 SQVTM, CDR2 ANQGSEA. This CDR3 comprises 13 residues.

The gene calls are TRBV6-6 and TRBJ2-3; TRBD1 aligns across 8 bases. Looked up from germline, CDR1 is MNHNY and CDR2 is SVGAGI (reference sequence). The V segment lost 2 bases and the J segment 5 bases; nucleotides outside the gene matches: 6. CDR3 size: 15 residues. In DNA form, the CDR3 reads TGTGCCAGCAGTTACAGACAGGGGTCGGGAGATACGCAGTATTTT. Residues: CASSYRQGSGDTQYF.

The gene calls are TRBV15 and TRBJ1-2; D uncertain. V dropped 4 bases and J dropped 2 bases, with 8 bases sitting between them. This CDR3 comprises 13 residues. Germline CDR1 reads LNHNV; CDR2 reads YYDKDF (reference sequence). This chain's CDR3 is CATSIDGNYGYTF. The DNA of the CDR3 is TGTGCCACCAGCATCGACGGGAACTATGGCTACACCTTC.

The V call is TRBV24-1, the J call TRBJ2-1; 7 bases fit TRBD1. Germline values: CDR1 KGHDR, CDR2 SFDVKD. The CDR3 runs 12 residues. Trimming took 10 bases from V and 4 from J; bases not matched to a gene: 3. CDR3 sequence: CATGTEYNEQFF. In DNA form, the CDR3 reads TGTGCCACTGGGACAGAATACAATGAGCAGTTCTTC.

The CDR3 DNA reads as TGTGCCACCAGTGATTCCCGGGACAGGACGCAGTATTTT. It codes for CATSDSRDRTQYF. The chain carries TRBV24-1 and TRBJ2-3, with TRBD1 matching over 8 bases. Unmatched junction bases numbered 3, after V lost 2 bases and J lost 9 bases. Germline V gene lookup returns CDR1 KGHDR and CDR2 SFDVKD. CDR3 length: 13 amino acids.

The gene calls are TRBV29-1 and TRBJ1-1, with 11 bases lining up with TRBD1. The germline gives CDR1 SQVTM, CDR2 ANQGSEA. The CDR3 loop spans 13 amino acids. After removal of 6 bases from V and 5 bases from J, the junction contained 5 bases not matched to a gene. In nucleotides, the CDR3 is TGCAGCGTCGGTGGACAGGGGGCAACTGAAGCTTTCTTT. Translated: CSVGGQGATEAFF.

The rearrangement joins TRBV20-1 to TRBJ2-7; 10 nucleotides line up with TRBD2. The CDR3 is 15 amino acids. Losses at the gene ends were 3 bases for V and 6 bases for J; bases not matched to a gene: 11. CDR1 and CDR2 (germline): DFQATT, SNEGSKA (reference sequence). CDR3 bases: TGCAGTGCTAGCGATCCGGGACTAGCGTACAGCGAGCAGTACTTC. It is translated as CSASDPGLAYSEQYF.

The V and J genes are TRBV6-2 or TRBV6-3 and TRBJ2-3; D is perhaps TRBD1 (6 bases). Looked up from germline, CDR1 is MNHEY and CDR2 is SVGEGT. The CDR3 is made up of 12 amino acids. Trimming removed 7 bases at V and 7 bases at J, with 12 bases between. The CDR3 DNA sequence: TGTGCCAGCACCAACCAGGGGAATACGCAGTATTTT. It encodes CASTNQGNTQYF.

The V gene is TRBV6-2 or TRBV6-3, the J gene TRBJ1-6; D uncertain. V lost 6 bases, J lost 9 bases, and 12 bases lay in between. Germline lookup yields CDR1 MNHEY and CDR2 SVGEGT. The CDR3 runs 13 residues. The CDR3, as DNA: TGTGCCAGCAGCGCCCTTAGCGGTTCACCCCTCCACTTT. Translated: CASSALSGSPLHF.

The chain joins TRBV15 to TRBJ2-2; D possibly matches TRBD1 or TRBD2 (5 bases each). V dropped 9 bases and J dropped 4 bases, with 12 bases sitting between them. Germline V gene sequence: CDR1 LNHNV, CDR2 YYDKDF (reference sequence). The CDR3 consists of 13 residues. The CDR3 is CATGRALTGELFF. DNA for the CDR3: TGTGCCACGGGACGGGCGCTCACCGGGGAGCTGTTTTTT.

This clonotype came up once. The gene calls are TRBV29-1 and TRBJ2-7, with D unresolved. Per the germline V gene, CDR1 is SQVTM and CDR2 is ANQGSEA. The CDR3 spans 11 residues. Trimming took 6 bases from V and 2 from J, leaving 8 bases between them. In DNA, the CDR3 is TGCAGCGTGGGGTACCCCTACGAGCAGTACTTC. It codes for CSVGYPYEQYF.

The gene calls are TRBV18 and TRBJ2-2, with D uncertain. CDR1 is KGHSH and CDR2 is LQKENI in the germline V gene. The CDR3 is made up of 14 amino acids. V lost 0 bases and J lost 4, with 6 bases in between. The CDR3 sequence is CASSPPSVTGELFF. As DNA, the CDR3 is TGTGCCAGCTCACCACCGTCCGTCACCGGGGAGCTGTTTTTT.

The chain uses TRBV19 and TRBJ1-1; D possibly corresponds to TRBD1 (5 bases). This CDR3 has 15 residues. Germline CDR1 and CDR2: LNHDA and SQIVND (reference sequence). The V end was cut by 5 bases, the J end by 1 base, with 14 bases between. This CDR3 is CASSANRFQNTEAFF. As DNA, the CDR3 is TGTGCCAGTAGTGCTAACAGGTTTCAGAACACTGAAGCTTTCTTT. Full variable domain (missing parts from reference TRBV19 and TRBJ1-1): DGGITQSPKYLFRKEGQNVTLSCEQNLNHDAMYWYRQDPGQGLRLIYYSQIVNDFQKGDIAEGYSVSREKKESFPLTVTSAQKNPTAFYLCASSANRFQNTEAFFGQGTRLTVV.

The V and J genes are TRBV23-1 and TRBJ2-5, with D maybe TRBD2 (5 bases). TRBV23-1 is placed among ORFs of uncertain function. The V end lost 3 bases, the J end lost 1 base, and 9 bases lay between the germline ends. CDR3 length equals 14 residues. CDR3 sequence (DNA): TGCGCCAGCAGTCAGAGGGTCTTCCAAGAGACCCAGTACTTC. Amino acid sequence: CASSQRVFQETQYF.